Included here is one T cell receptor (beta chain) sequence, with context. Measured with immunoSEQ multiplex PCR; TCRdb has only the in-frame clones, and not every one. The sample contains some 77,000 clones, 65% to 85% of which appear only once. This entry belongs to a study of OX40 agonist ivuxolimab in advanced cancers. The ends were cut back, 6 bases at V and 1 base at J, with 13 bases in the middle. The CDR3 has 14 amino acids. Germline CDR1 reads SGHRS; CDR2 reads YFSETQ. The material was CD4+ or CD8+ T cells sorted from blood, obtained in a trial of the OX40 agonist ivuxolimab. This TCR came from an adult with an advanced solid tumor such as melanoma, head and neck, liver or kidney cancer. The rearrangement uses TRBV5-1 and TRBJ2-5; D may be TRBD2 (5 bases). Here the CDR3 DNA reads TGCGCCAGCACGGTAGGCGGGTCCCAAGAGACCCAGTACTTC. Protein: CASTVGGSQETQYF.